This T cell receptor beta chain was recorded in a study of blood T cells in healthy people across ages. Whole-study context: Using template switching, researchers captured about one barcoded beta molecule for each two T cells.

With a J-beta primer mix and a sample-barcoded 5' primer, a second PCR ran about 7 to 12 cycles. TCRdb re-analysed the 5' RACE reads in MiXCR, keeping a single row per CDR3 protein. The sample records fewer than 1.5 million distinct CDR3 sequences, approximately 38% being singletons. This clonotype occurred a few times. Its antigen is unidentified. The V gene's germline CDR1 is SNHLY and CDR2 FYNNEI. The CDR3 runs 11 residues. Deletions cut 6 bases from V and 8 bases from J, with 10 bases between. General study findings and limits: Age showed a roughly linear inverse relationship with TCR beta diversity per million T cells.

Sample: blood. This receptor was obtained from a young woman in good health. The chain joins TRBV2 to TRBJ1-1; D remains unclear. Written as DNA, the CDR3 is TGTGCCAGCAGAGGAGTAGGGGAAGCTTTCTTT. Translating it yields CASRGVGEAFF.